A selection of T cell receptor beta chains follows, all from one sample in a study of T-cell reconstitution after alpha-beta-depleted transplantation in children. TCRdb processed the PCR reads anew with MiXCR; each CDR3 protein has one entry. The sample has approximately 100,000 distinct CDR3 sequences; over 9% are singletons. Source: PBMCs from the stem cell graft donor, taken from the stem cell graft. The receptors stem from a human donor who donated a stem cell graft to a child with inherited bone marrow failure. The CDR3 runs from the conserved cysteine through the conserved F or W. A D gene is named only where the DNA matches it firmly. Some rows have no size entry. The others give once, few or many, or a class for an expanded clone.

j_gene,abundance,v_gene,d_gene,CDR3aa,CDR3nt
TRBJ2-4,many,TRBV20-1,NA,CSAKIQAAKNIQYF,TGCAGTGCTAAGATCCAGGCAGCCAAAAACATTCAGTACTTC
TRBJ2-1,few,TRBV7-2,NA,CASSSSSFNEQFF,TGTGCCAGCAGCTCGAGCTCCTTCAATGAGCAGTTCTTC
TRBJ2-7,many,TRBV7-2,TRBD1,CASSSRTGNEQYF,TGTGCCAGCAGCTCCCGGACAGGGAACGAGCAGTACTTC
TRBJ2-5,many,TRBV4-3,TRBD2,CASSARLAGVGETQYF,TGCGCCAGCAGCGCCCGACTAGCGGGAGTGGGGGAGACCCAGTACTTC
TRBJ2-2,many,TRBV11-2,NA,CASSLAQGVNTGELFF,TGTGCCAGCAGCTTAGCCCAGGGTGTAAACACCGGGGAGCTGTTTTTT
TRBJ2-5,many,TRBV24-1,NA,CATSDPAGTETQYF,TGTGCCACCAGTGACCCGGCCGGAACGGAGACCCAGTACTTC
TRBJ2-7,many,TRBV11-2,NA,CASSLDPYLGEQYF,TGTGCCAGCAGCTTAGATCCCTATCTGGGCGAGCAGTACTTC
TRBJ2-7,many,TRBV7-9,TRBD1,CASSFSGVGYTGAVYEQYF,TGTGCCAGCAGCTTCTCAGGGGTCGGTTACACAGGGGCCGTCTACGAGCAGTACTTC
TRBJ1-5,many,TRBV5-1,NA,CASSLDEAGQPQHF,TGCGCCAGCAGCTTGGACGAGGCGGGTCAGCCCCAGCATTTT
TRBJ2-3,many,TRBV5-1,TRBD1,CASSSTGAQGDTQYF,TGCGCCAGCAGCTCGACAGGGGCGCAAGGTGATACGCAGTATTTT
TRBJ2-3,many,TRBV20-1,NA,CSAPPRGHSTDTQYF,TGCAGTGCCCCCCCCCGGGGACATAGCACAGATACGCAGTATTTT
TRBJ1-1,NA,TRBV5-1,TRBD1,CASSMLTGNLTTEAFF,TGCGCCAGCAGCATGCTGACAGGGAATTTAACCACTGAAGCTTTCTTT
TRBJ2-3,many,TRBV20-1,TRBD2,CSARRTSGRSADTQYF,TGCAGTGCGCGACGGACTAGCGGGAGATCGGCAGATACGCAGTATTTT
TRBJ2-7,NA,TRBV7-8,TRBD1,CASSLRDRVIYEQYF,TGTGCCAGCAGCTTGAGGGACAGGGTCATCTACGAGCAGTACTTC
TRBJ1-1,many,TRBV12-3/TRBV12-4,NA,CASSLPGGSLAFF,TGTGCCAGCAGTTTACCTGGGGGCAGTTTGGCTTTCTTT
TRBJ2-2,few,TRBV7-9,TRBD1,CASSLAPWWDRDTGELFF,TGTGCCAGCAGCTTAGCCCCTTGGTGGGACAGGGACACCGGGGAGCTGTTTTTT
TRBJ1-2,many,TRBV12-3/TRBV12-4,NA,CASSLREYGYTF,TGTGCCAGCAGTTTAAGGGAGTATGGCTACACCTTC
TRBJ2-3,many,TRBV28,NA,CASSFSSTDTQYF,TGTGCCAGCAGTTTCTCCTCCACAGATACGCAGTATTTT
TRBJ1-1,many,TRBV10-3,NA,CAISESSLRGEAFF,TGTGCCATCAGTGAGTCGAGTCTCCGGGGTGAAGCTTTCTTT
TRBJ2-7,many,TRBV5-1,NA,CASSLRGQYEQYF,TGCGCCAGCAGCTTGCGGGGACAATACGAGCAGTACTTC
TRBJ2-7,many,TRBV10-3,NA,CAISESAGRSYEQYF,TGTGCCATCAGTGAGTCGGCGGGGAGGTCCTACGAGCAGTACTTC
TRBJ2-1,many,TRBV3-1,TRBD2,CASSRGTSNHNEQFF,TGTGCCAGCAGCCGTGGGACTAGCAATCACAATGAGCAGTTCTTC
TRBJ2-7,many,TRBV29-1,NA,CSVRGGGSSYEQYF,TGCAGCGTGAGGGGGGGAGGGAGCTCCTACGAGCAGTACTTC
TRBJ1-3,many,TRBV28,TRBD1,CASRLRAGGYRMSFGNTIYF,TGTGCCAGCAGATTAAGAGCAGGGGGCTATAGGATGAGTTTTGGAAACACCATATATTTT
TRBJ2-3,many,TRBV4-3,TRBD2,CASSQDVAGTSTDTQYF,TGCGCCAGCAGCCAAGATGTAGCGGGTACTAGCACAGATACGCAGTATTTT
TRBJ1-2,many,TRBV29-1,NA,CSVRGGFDGYTF,TGCAGCGTGCGGGGGGGATTCGATGGCTACACCTTC
TRBJ2-5,many,TRBV20-1,NA,CSAPGGGQETQYF,TGCAGTGCTCCAGGGGGGGGTCAAGAGACCCAGTACTTC
TRBJ2-2,many,TRBV20-1,TRBD1,CSARRDRGRAGANTGELFF,TGCAGTGCTAGACGGGACAGGGGGCGCGCGGGGGCGAACACCGGGGAGCTGTTTTTT
TRBJ2-1,many,TRBV20-1,TRBD2,CSASRTSGGDNEQFF,TGCAGTGCTAGTCGAACTAGCGGGGGAGACAATGAGCAGTTCTTC
TRBJ1-2,many,TRBV27,NA,CASSFIWDTNSYGYTF,TGTGCCAGCAGTTTCATTTGGGACACTAACTCGTATGGCTACACCTTC
TRBJ1-5,many,TRBV7-2,TRBD1,CASSLGQGMNQPQHF,TGTGCCAGCAGCTTAGGACAGGGTATGAACCAGCCCCAGCATTTT
TRBJ2-2,many,TRBV19,NA,CASLAVSGELFF,TGTGCCAGCCTAGCCGTCTCCGGGGAGCTGTTTTTT
TRBJ2-3,NA,TRBV29-1,NA,CSVPQGGDTQYF,TGCAGCGTGCCCCAGGGGGGAGATACGCAGTATTTT
TRBJ2-5,many,TRBV7-2,NA,CASSLAWAWEETQYF,TGTGCCAGCAGCTTAGCGTGGGCGTGGGAAGAGACCCAGTACTTC
TRBJ2-1,few,TRBV9,TRBD2,CASSVAGGSGGYNEQFF,TGTGCCAGCAGCGTAGCTGGGGGTAGCGGGGGTTACAATGAGCAGTTCTTC
TRBJ2-7,many,TRBV4-3,NA,CASSQEVVGSYEQYF,TGCGCCAGCAGCCAAGAAGTGGTCGGCTCCTACGAGCAGTACTTC
TRBJ2-7,NA,TRBV5-6,NA,CASGLGVPYEQYF,TGTGCCAGCGGCCTGGGGGTTCCATACGAGCAGTACTTC
TRBJ2-1,many,TRBV7-2,NA,CASSLRRGQFF,TGTGCCAGCAGCTTACGGAGGGGGCAGTTCTTC
TRBJ1-2,many,TRBV5-1,TRBD1,CASSLGQGITNYGYTF,TGCGCCAGCAGCTTGGGACAGGGGATCACTAACTATGGCTACACCTTC
TRBJ2-7,few,TRBV7-7,NA,CASSPRQAGPLGEQYF,TGTGCTAGCAGCCCCAGACAGGCAGGCCCCCTGGGGGAGCAGTACTTC
TRBJ1-4,NA,TRBV29-1,NA,CSVRGTNEKLFF,TGCAGCGTTCGAGGGACCAACGAAAAACTGTTTTTT
TRBJ2-1,few,TRBV10-3,TRBD2,CAISRDGGYEQFF,TGTGCCATCTCAAGGGACGGGGGGTATGAGCAGTTCTTC